Listed below are T cell receptor beta chains from one sample, sequenced in a study of blood T cell repertoires in COVID-19. Sequencing used immunoSEQ multiplex PCR; TCRdb keeps in-frame clones, though not all of them. This sample carries 180,000 or so clones, 80% to 85% of them seen once, and the ten largest clones take 6% to 8%. Input material: PBMCs or T cells enriched from blood (not recorded which). These receptor sequences come from a man aged 40-49 years who had recovered from COVID-19. Each CDR3 is given with its conserved first and last residue. The order of the fields is V gene, J gene, D gene, CDR3 protein. The D gene is left open where the match is weak.

V gene: TRBV5-1; J gene: TRBJ1-1; D gene: TRBD1; CDR3 protein: CASRSRQGSDTEAFF
V gene: TRBV2; J gene: TRBJ2-7; D gene: NA; CDR3 protein: CASRSLRGRSSYEQYF
V gene: TRBV30; J gene: TRBJ1-4; D gene: NA; CDR3 protein: CAWRGGIKLFF
V gene: TRBV7-3; J gene: TRBJ1-1; D gene: NA; CDR3 protein: CASSLDYRNTEAFF
V gene: TRBV6-6; J gene: TRBJ1-6; D gene: NA; CDR3 protein: CASSLGGYGPSGSPLHF
V gene: TRBV10-3; J gene: TRBJ1-5; D gene: NA; CDR3 protein: CAISDMGGEQPQHF
V gene: TRBV7-9; J gene: TRBJ1-1; D gene: TRBD1; CDR3 protein: CASRRDRGSRAEAFF
V gene: TRBV14; J gene: TRBJ2-2; D gene: NA; CDR3 protein: CASSHVRYTGELFF
V gene: TRBV11-3; J gene: TRBJ1-5; D gene: NA; CDR3 protein: CASPGVGNQPQHF
V gene: TRBV7-9; J gene: TRBJ1-2; D gene: NA; CDR3 protein: CASSRDLEVSSDYGYTF
V gene: TRBV19; J gene: TRBJ2-7; D gene: TRBD1; CDR3 protein: CASSRSQGYEQYF
V gene: TRBV19; J gene: TRBJ1-2; D gene: NA; CDR3 protein: CASSLTTGESGYTF
V gene: TRBV7-9; J gene: TRBJ1-2; D gene: TRBD1; CDR3 protein: CASSLDRGGYTF
V gene: TRBV3-1/TRBV3-2; J gene: TRBJ2-3; D gene: NA; CDR3 protein: CASSQVQRRDTQYF
V gene: TRBV19; J gene: TRBJ1-5; D gene: NA; CDR3 protein: CASSTGMGNQPQHF
V gene: TRBV6-2/TRBV6-3; J gene: TRBJ1-2; D gene: TRBD1; CDR3 protein: CASSYFTGTANYGYTF
V gene: TRBV5-6; J gene: TRBJ1-1; D gene: TRBD1; CDR3 protein: CASSLTGGETEAFF
V gene: TRBV29-1; J gene: TRBJ1-1; D gene: TRBD1; CDR3 protein: CSVARGPNTEAFF
V gene: TRBV6-5; J gene: TRBJ1-2; D gene: NA; CDR3 protein: CASDSGGQGFGYTF
V gene: TRBV18; J gene: TRBJ1-6; D gene: NA; CDR3 protein: CASSPRTPTNAPLHF
V gene: TRBV13; J gene: TRBJ2-7; D gene: TRBD1; CDR3 protein: CASSQGGARYEQYF
V gene: TRBV5-1; J gene: TRBJ1-2; D gene: NA; CDR3 protein: CASSVGDTNYGYTF
V gene: TRBV7-9; J gene: TRBJ1-2; D gene: NA; CDR3 protein: CASSLPGEWQGYTF
V gene: TRBV27; J gene: TRBJ1-5; D gene: TRBD1; CDR3 protein: CASSLFGTGGSSNQPQHF
V gene: TRBV3-1/TRBV3-2; J gene: TRBJ1-1; D gene: TRBD1; CDR3 protein: CASSQVPNRGMNTEAFF
V gene: TRBV3-1/TRBV3-2; J gene: TRBJ1-3; D gene: NA; CDR3 protein: CASSQVPGRGNTIYF
V gene: TRBV28; J gene: TRBJ1-2; D gene: NA; CDR3 protein: CASSLPGYGYTF
V gene: TRBV7-9; J gene: TRBJ1-6; D gene: TRBD1; CDR3 protein: CASNEDREDSPLHF
V gene: TRBV2; J gene: TRBJ2-6; D gene: TRBD1; CDR3 protein: CASTPGQGDSGANVLTF
V gene: TRBV6-1; J gene: TRBJ1-5; D gene: NA; CDR3 protein: CASSEGVWAGDQPQHF
V gene: TRBV12-2; J gene: TRBJ1-3; D gene: NA; CDR3 protein: CASRLVGKTGLNGNTIYF
V gene: TRBV5-1; J gene: TRBJ1-3; D gene: NA; CDR3 protein: CASSLLTAASGNTIYF
V gene: TRBV10-3; J gene: TRBJ2-5; D gene: NA; CDR3 protein: CAISESGQLIGETQYF
V gene: TRBV9; J gene: TRBJ1-3; D gene: NA; CDR3 protein: CASSVDSSGNTIYF
V gene: TRBV2; J gene: TRBJ1-2; D gene: NA; CDR3 protein: CASISHRENYGYTF
V gene: TRBV5-6; J gene: TRBJ1-1; D gene: NA; CDR3 protein: CASSLVQVHGEAFF
V gene: TRBV2; J gene: TRBJ1-5; D gene: NA; CDR3 protein: CASSEWLNRGNQPQHF
V gene: TRBV6-4; J gene: TRBJ1-4; D gene: NA; CDR3 protein: CASSPQGIKEKLFF
V gene: TRBV5-4; J gene: TRBJ2-3; D gene: TRBD2; CDR3 protein: CASSLVASGGGDTQYF
V gene: TRBV6-5; J gene: TRBJ1-1; D gene: NA; CDR3 protein: CASSHRGVTEAFF
V gene: TRBV2; J gene: TRBJ1-3; D gene: TRBD1; CDR3 protein: CASVRTGGAGNTIYF
V gene: TRBV7-3; J gene: TRBJ2-2; D gene: TRBD2; CDR3 protein: CVSSLRPLAGGKTGELFF
V gene: TRBV7-3; J gene: TRBJ1-1; D gene: NA; CDR3 protein: CASSLARENTEAFF